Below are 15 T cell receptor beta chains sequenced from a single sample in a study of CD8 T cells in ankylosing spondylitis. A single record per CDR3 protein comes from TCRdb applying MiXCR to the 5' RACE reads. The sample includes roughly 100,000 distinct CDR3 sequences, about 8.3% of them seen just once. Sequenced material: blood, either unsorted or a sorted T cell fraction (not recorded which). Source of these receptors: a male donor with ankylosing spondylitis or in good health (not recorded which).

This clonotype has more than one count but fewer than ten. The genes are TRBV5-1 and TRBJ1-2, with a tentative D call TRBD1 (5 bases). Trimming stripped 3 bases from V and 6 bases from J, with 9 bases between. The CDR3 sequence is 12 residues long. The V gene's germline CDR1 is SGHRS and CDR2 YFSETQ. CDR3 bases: TGCGCCAGCAGCTGGGACCAGGATGGCTACACCTTC. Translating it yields CASSWDQDGYTF.

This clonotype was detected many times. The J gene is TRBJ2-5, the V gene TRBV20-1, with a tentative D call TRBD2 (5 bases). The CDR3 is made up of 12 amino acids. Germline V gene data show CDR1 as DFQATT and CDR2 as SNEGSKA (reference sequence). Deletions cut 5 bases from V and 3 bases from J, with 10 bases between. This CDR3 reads CSALVGEETQYF. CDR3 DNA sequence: TGCAGTGCTCTCGTGGGAGAAGAGACCCAGTACTTC.

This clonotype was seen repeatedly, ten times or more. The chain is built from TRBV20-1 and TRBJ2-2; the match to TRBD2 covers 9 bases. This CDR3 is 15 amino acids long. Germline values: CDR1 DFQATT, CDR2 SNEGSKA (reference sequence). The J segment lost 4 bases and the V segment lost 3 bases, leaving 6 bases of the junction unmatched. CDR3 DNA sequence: TGCAGTGCTAGTCAGCGGGGGGTTTTCACCGGGGAGCTGTTTTTT. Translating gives CSASQRGVFTGELFF.

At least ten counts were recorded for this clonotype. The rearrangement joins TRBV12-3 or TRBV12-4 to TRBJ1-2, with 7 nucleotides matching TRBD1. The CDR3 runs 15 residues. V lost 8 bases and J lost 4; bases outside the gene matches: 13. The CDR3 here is CASSEQGPLGYGYTF. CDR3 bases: TGTGCCAGCTCTGAACAGGGGCCTCTGGGCTATGGCTACACCTTC.

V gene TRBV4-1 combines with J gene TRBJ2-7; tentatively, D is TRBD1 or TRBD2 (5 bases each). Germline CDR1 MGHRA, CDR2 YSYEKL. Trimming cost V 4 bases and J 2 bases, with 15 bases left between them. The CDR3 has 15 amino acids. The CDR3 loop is CASSLAYGAAYEQYF. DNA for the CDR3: TGCGCCAGCAGCCTCGCCTACGGGGCGGCCTACGAGCAGTACTTC.

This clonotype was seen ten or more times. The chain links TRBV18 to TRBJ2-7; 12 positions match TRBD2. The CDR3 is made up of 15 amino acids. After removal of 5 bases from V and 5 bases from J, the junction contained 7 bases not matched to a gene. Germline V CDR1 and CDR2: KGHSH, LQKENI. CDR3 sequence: CASSGGLAGTHEQYF. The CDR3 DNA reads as TGTGCCAGCTCAGGTGGACTAGCGGGGACCCACGAGCAGTACTTC.

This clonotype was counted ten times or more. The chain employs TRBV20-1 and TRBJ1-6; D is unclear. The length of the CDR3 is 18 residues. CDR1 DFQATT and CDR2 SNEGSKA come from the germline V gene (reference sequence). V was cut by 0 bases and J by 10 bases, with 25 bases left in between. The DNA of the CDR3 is TGCAGTGCTAGAGATCTGACCGAGAGGGTTTTCGCAATATCACCCCTCCACTTT. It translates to CSARDLTERVFAISPLHF.

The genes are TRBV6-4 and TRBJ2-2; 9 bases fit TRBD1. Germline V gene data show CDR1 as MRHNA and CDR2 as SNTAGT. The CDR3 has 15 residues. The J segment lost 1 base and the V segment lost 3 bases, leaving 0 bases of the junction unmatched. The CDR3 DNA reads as TGTGCCAGCAGTGAGACAGGGGGGAACACCGGGGAGCTGTTTTTT. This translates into CASSETGGNTGELFF.

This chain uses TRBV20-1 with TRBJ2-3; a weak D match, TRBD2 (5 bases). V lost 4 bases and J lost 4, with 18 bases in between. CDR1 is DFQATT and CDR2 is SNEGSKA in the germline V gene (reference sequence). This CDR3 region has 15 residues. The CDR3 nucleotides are TGCAGTGCTACCGTCTTCGGGGAGCGATCAGATACGCAGTATTTT. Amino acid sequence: CSATVFGERSDTQYF.

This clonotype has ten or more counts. In DNA, the CDR3 is TGTGCCAGCAGCTTGGTCGGGGCTAGCACAGATACGCAGTATTTT. Amino acids: CASSLVGASTDTQYF. The gene calls are TRBV5-6 and TRBJ2-3; possibly TRBD1 or TRBD2 for D (5 bases each). Germline-derived CDR1 and CDR2 are SGHDT and YYEEEE. The CDR3 sequence is 15 residues long. Trimming took off 0 bases at V and 0 bases at J, with 8 bases between the two ends.

As DNA, the CDR3 is TGTGCCATCAGTGATAGCGATTTTAGCCAAGAGACCCAGTACTTC. This codes for CAISDSDFSQETQYF. The gene calls are TRBV10-3 and TRBJ2-5; possible D gene TRBD2, 5 bases. This CDR3 region has 15 residues. The ends were cut back, 3 bases at V and 1 base at J, with 12 bases in the middle. The germline V gene encodes CDR1 ENHRY and CDR2 SYGVKD.

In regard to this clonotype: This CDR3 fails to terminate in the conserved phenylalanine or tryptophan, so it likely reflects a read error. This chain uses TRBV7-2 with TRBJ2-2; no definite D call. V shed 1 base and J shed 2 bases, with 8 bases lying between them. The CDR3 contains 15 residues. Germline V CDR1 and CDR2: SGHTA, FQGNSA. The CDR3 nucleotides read TGTGCCAGCAGCTTAGGGCAGGCCAACACCGGGGAGCTGTTTTCT. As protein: CASSLGQANTGELFS.

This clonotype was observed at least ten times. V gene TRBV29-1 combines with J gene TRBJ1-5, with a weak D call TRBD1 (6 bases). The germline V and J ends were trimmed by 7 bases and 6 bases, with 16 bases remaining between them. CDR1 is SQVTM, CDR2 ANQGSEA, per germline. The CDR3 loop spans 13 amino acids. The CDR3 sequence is CSGQQGPGQPQHF. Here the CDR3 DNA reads TGCAGCGGACAACAGGGTCCGGGTCAGCCCCAGCATTTT.

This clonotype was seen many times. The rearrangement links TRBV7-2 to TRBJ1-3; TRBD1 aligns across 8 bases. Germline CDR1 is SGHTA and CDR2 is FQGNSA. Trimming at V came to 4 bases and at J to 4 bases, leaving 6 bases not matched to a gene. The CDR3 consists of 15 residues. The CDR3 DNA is TGTGCCAGCAGCTACTCAGGGGGCACGGGAAACACCATATATTTT. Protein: CASSYSGGTGNTIYF.

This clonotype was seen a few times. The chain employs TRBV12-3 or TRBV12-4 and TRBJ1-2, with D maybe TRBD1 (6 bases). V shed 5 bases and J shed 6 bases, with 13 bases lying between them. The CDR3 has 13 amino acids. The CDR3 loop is CASSLRRQDGYTF. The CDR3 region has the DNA TGTGCCAGCAGTCTCCGACGACAGGATGGCTACACCTTC.